Only a few counts were recorded for the clone carrying this TCR beta chain. Its antigen is unidentified. Sequencing was performed with immunoSEQ multiplex PCR; in TCRdb, only in-frame clones are kept and a portion is missing. The table includes 2 million to 2.5 million clones, roughly 93% detected once. Division of CD4+ cells produced a CD45RA+ naive subset and a CD45RA-negative memory subset. This specimen belongs to a study of shared clonotypes between healthy human individuals. Looked up from germline, CDR1 is SEHNR and CDR2 is FQNEAQ (reference sequence). The CDR3 contains 15 residues. Trimming left V 2 bases short and J 6 bases short, with 14 bases between. Study-wide findings and caveats: Clonotype sharing among the donors was expected to vary with sequencing depth. Clonotype sharing across a handful of donors was observed for roughly 5% of naive CD4 clonotypes. Lower generation probabilities were found for non-shared clonotypes than for those shared by all four donors.

The chain uses TRBV7-9 and TRBJ1-5, with unresolved D. The sequencing sample was made of naive CD4+ T cells from PBMCs. The sample's subset: CD45RA+ positively selected. The receptor's source is a man between 18 and 29 years old in good health. Some clones in this sample may be carry-over from other donors' samples. The CDR3 sequence: CASSLRASAGQPQHF. DNA of the CDR3: TGTGCCAGCAGCTTAAGGGCAAGCGCTGGTCAGCCCCAGCATTTT.